Following are 25 T cell receptor beta chains from one sample sequenced in a study of CD8+ T cells in alopecia areata. Investigators isolated RNA and reverse transcribed it into cDNA to act as the sequencing template. Assay used: immunoSEQ multiplex PCR; TCRdb lists only in-frame clones, some missing. The repertoire has roughly 100,000 clones, 55% of them found once; the top ten carry around 9%. Sequencing was performed on CD4+ T cells sorted from blood. The receptor set was obtained from a human donor in good health.

V is TRBV2 and J is TRBJ1-2; 8 bases align to TRBD1. The CDR3 runs 15 residues. V was pared by 2 bases and J by 6 bases, with 8 bases of the junction left unmatched. The germline CDR1 and CDR2 sequences are SNHLY and FYNNEI. The DNA of the CDR3 is TGTGCCAGCAGTGAATCCAGGGGGCGTTGGAATGGCTACACCTTC. This gives the protein CASSESRGRWNGYTF.

The chain carries TRBV4-1 and TRBJ1-6; D is uncertain. Trimming shortened V by 0 bases and J by 5 bases, and 11 bases separated the two germline ends. Germline assignment: CDR1 MGHRA and CDR2 YSYEKL. The CDR3 length is 16 residues. This CDR3 reads CASSQEAWGNNSPLHF. CDR3 in DNA: TGCGCCAGCAGCCAAGAGGCCTGGGGAAATAATTCACCCCTCCACTTT.

This clone was picked up one time. CDR3 region: CSVSGQGSNEQFF. Written as DNA, the CDR3 is TGCAGCGTTTCGGGACAGGGCAGCAATGAGCAGTTCTTC. The chain uses TRBV29-1 and TRBJ2-1; 9 bases are shared with TRBD1. The CDR3 contains 13 residues. The germline CDR1 and CDR2 sequences are SQVTM and ANQGSEA. Trimming at V came to 5 bases and at J to 6 bases, leaving 5 bases not matched to a gene.

The chain combines TRBV10-3 with TRBJ1-2; D remains ambiguous. The germline V gene has CDR1 ENHRY and CDR2 SYGVKD. V dropped 4 bases and J dropped 8 bases, with 8 bases sitting between them. The length of the CDR3 is 11 residues. The CDR3 nucleotides read TGTGCCATCAGTGGGGGAGGCGGCTACACCTTC. Translated, it gives CAISGGGGYTF.

V gene TRBV2 combines with J gene TRBJ1-1; maybe TRBD1 (6 bases). V dropped 7 bases and J dropped 7 bases, with 25 bases sitting between them. CDR1 is SNHLY, CDR2 FYNNEI, per germline. CDR3 length equals 16 residues. CDR3 nucleotides: TGTGCCAGCAAGAAAAGCGGGGGCAGGGACCGAAATGAAGCTTTCTTT. It codes for CASKKSGGRDRNEAFF.

This clone has at least ten counts. The genes are TRBV7-9 and TRBJ1-4, with TRBD1 matching over 7 bases. J gave up 8 bases and V 6 bases, and 9 bases lay outside the gene matches. The germline V gene has CDR1 SEHNR and CDR2 FQNEAQ (reference sequence). This CDR3 is built from 14 residues. CDR3 loop: CASSRDRVGEKLFF. CDR3 DNA: TGTGCCAGCAGTCGAGACAGGGTGGGAGAAAAACTGTTTTTT.

J is TRBJ2-3 and V is TRBV18; D is unclear. This CDR3 is built from 14 residues. V was shortened by 2 bases and J by 0 bases, with 6 bases between the two germline ends. CDR1 and CDR2 (germline): KGHSH, LQKENI. The CDR3 is CASSPLDSTDTQYF. In DNA, the CDR3 is TGTGCCAGCTCACCATTGGACAGCACAGATACGCAGTATTTT. Together with reference TRBV18 and TRBJ2-3, the CDR3 gives the full variable domain: NAGVMQNPRHLVRRRGQEARLRCSPMKGHSHVYWYRQLPEEGLKFMVYLQKENIIDESGMPKERFSAEFPKEGPSILRIQQVVRGDSAAYFCASSPLDSTDTQYFGPGTRLTVL.

Worth noting for this clone: Additional DNA sequences in this sample encode the identical CDR3. This chain connects TRBV7-2 to TRBJ1-5; D is possibly TRBD1 (5 bases). The CDR3 loop spans 14 amino acids. V shed 1 base and J shed 4 bases, with 8 bases lying between them. Germline CDR1 and CDR2: SGHTA and FQGNSA. The CDR3 loop reads CASSLGQLNQPQHF. CDR3 coding DNA: TGTGCCAGCAGCTTAGGACAGCTTAATCAGCCCCAGCATTTT.

J is TRBJ1-6 and V is TRBV25-1, with D possibly matching TRBD1 (6 bases). The germline V gene has CDR1 MGHDK and CDR2 SYGVNS. The ends were cut back, 0 bases at V and 9 bases at J, with 9 bases in the middle. This CDR3 is 14 amino acids long. In DNA form, the CDR3 reads TGTGCCAGCAGTGAATACAGGGGCGGTTCACCCCTCCACTTT. As protein: CASSEYRGGSPLHF. Full variable domain (missing parts from reference TRBV25-1 and TRBJ1-6): EADIYQTPRYLVIGTGKKITLECSQTMGHDKMYWYQQDPGMELHLIHYSYGVNSTEKGDLSSESTVSRIRTEHFPLTLESARPSHTSQYLCASSEYRGGSPLHFGNGTRLTVT.

J is TRBJ2-7 and V is TRBV4-2, with D hard to call. Looked up from germline, CDR1 is LGHNA and CDR2 is YNFKEQ. The CDR3 runs to 14 residues. V was cut by 1 base and J by 1 base, with 8 bases left in between. The CDR3 loop is CASSQAVGSYEQYF. CDR3 coding DNA: TGTGCCAGCAGCCAAGCCGTAGGGTCCTACGAGCAGTACTTC.

CDR3 DNA sequence: TGTGCCAGCAGTCCCCGTCTTCCTACGGTGCAGTATTTT. Its protein is CASSPRLPTVQYF. The chain is built from TRBV28 and TRBJ2-3; D remains unclear. Trimming took off 5 bases at V and 11 bases at J, with 17 bases between the two ends. Germline values: CDR1 MDHEN, CDR2 SYDVKM. There are 13 residues in the CDR3.

This clone was found a few times. The identical CDR3 is also encoded by other nucleotide sequences in the sample. This rearrangement joins TRBV5-1 to TRBJ1-5; D uncertain. With 1 base removed from V and 5 bases from J, the gap between germline ends came to 7 bases. The germline V gene encodes CDR1 SGHRS and CDR2 YFSETQ. The CDR3 has 13 amino acids. The CDR3 is CASSLSPDQPQHF. The DNA for the CDR3 is TGCGCCAGCAGCTTGAGTCCAGATCAGCCCCAGCATTTT.

Comments on this clone: Different DNA sequences within this sample yield the same CDR3. This chain joins TRBV5-6 and TRBJ1-2; weak D call: TRBD1 (5 bases). Per the germline V gene, CDR1 is SGHDT and CDR2 is YYEEEE. The length of the CDR3 is 14 residues. V lost 2 bases to trimming and J lost 4 bases, with 12 bases between them. The CDR3 DNA is TGTGCCAGCAGCTTCCGTCAGGGTCTCTATGGCTACACCTTC. It translates to CASSFRQGLYGYTF.

This clone was counted a few times. The chain has TRBV30 and TRBJ2-7; TRBD1 is a possible D gene (7 bases). The germline V gene has CDR1 GTSNPN and CDR2 SVGIG (reference sequence). The CDR3 consists of 15 residues. V was cut by 0 bases and J by 3 bases, with 15 bases left in between. CDR3 residues: CAWSVPSGGGYEQYF. Here the CDR3 DNA reads TGTGCCTGGAGTGTACCATCAGGGGGAGGCTACGAGCAGTACTTC. The complete variable domain, with remaining parts taken from reference TRBV30 and TRBJ2-7, reads SQTIHQWPATLVQPVGSPLSLECTVEGTSNPNLYWYRQAAGRGLQLLFYSVGIGQISSEVPQNLSASRPQDRQFILSSKKLLLSDSGFYLCAWSVPSGGGYEQYFGPGTRLTVT.

This clone turned up a few times. The chain uses TRBV5-1 and TRBJ1-1, with D hard to call. This CDR3 is built from 15 residues. Germline values: CDR1 SGHRS, CDR2 YFSETQ. Trimming removed 0 bases at V and 1 base at J, with 10 bases between. The CDR3 protein is CASSLDSPGNTEAFF. The CDR3 coding sequence is TGCGCCAGCAGCTTGGATTCTCCGGGGAACACTGAAGCTTTCTTT.

V and J are TRBV29-1 and TRBJ2-1, with unresolved D. The germline V gene encodes CDR1 SQVTM and CDR2 ANQGSEA. The germline V and J ends were trimmed by 6 bases and 3 bases, with 15 bases remaining between them. The CDR3 runs to 14 residues. This chain's CDR3 is CSVVRQVLYNEQFF. CDR3 nucleotide sequence: TGCAGCGTAGTTCGGCAGGTACTCTACAATGAGCAGTTCTTC.

This clone was picked up a small number of times. The CDR3 here is CASSLEVGSTEAFF. The CDR3, as DNA: TGTGCCAGCAGCTTAGAAGTGGGCAGCACTGAAGCTTTCTTT. This chain links TRBV7-9 with TRBJ1-1; no clear D. Germline V gene sequence: CDR1 SEHNR, CDR2 FQNEAQ (reference sequence). The CDR3 totals 14 residues. V lost 1 base and J lost 4, with 10 bases in between.

The chain employs TRBV25-1 and TRBJ1-2, with TRBD1 matching 7 bases. CDR3 size: 15 residues. V shed 4 bases and J 5 bases; nucleotides not matched to a gene: 10. CDR1 is MGHDK and CDR2 is SYGVNS in the germline V gene. The CDR3, as DNA: TGTGCCAGCAGTGTAAGACAGGGAGAGTCTTATGGCTACACCTTC. This gives the protein CASSVRQGESYGYTF.

The chain carries TRBV7-9 and TRBJ2-3; D possibly uses TRBD1 or TRBD2 (6 bases each). The CDR3 covers 15 residues. V lost 2 bases, J lost 5 bases, and 14 bases lay in between. Germline lookup yields CDR1 SEHNR and CDR2 FQNEAQ (reference sequence). The CDR3 region is CASSLMGGGGDTQYF. As DNA, the CDR3 is TGTGCCAGCAGCTTAATGGGGGGCGGTGGAGATACGCAGTATTTT.

V usage is TRBV30 and J usage is TRBJ2-3, with TRBD2 matching over 8 bases. CDR3 length: 14 amino acids. Germline trimming cut 2 bases from V and 5 bases from J; bases unmatched to any gene: 6. CDR1 and CDR2 (germline): GTSNPN, SVGIG (reference sequence). The CDR3 nucleotides are TGTGCCTGGAGTCTCGGGGGGGCGGTAGATACGCAGTATTTT. This codes for CAWSLGGAVDTQYF.

Only one count was recorded for this clone. J is TRBJ1-4 and V is TRBV30, with 7 bases matching TRBD1. This CDR3 is built from 14 residues. The junction had 6 bases not matched to a gene; V was cut back by 3 bases and J by 5 bases. Germline CDR1 GTSNPN, CDR2 SVGIG (reference sequence). The CDR3 is CAWRTGAANEKLFF. CDR3 coding DNA: TGTGCCTGGAGAACAGGGGCCGCCAATGAAAAACTGTTTTTT.

This clone came up a few times. This specimen includes other DNA sequences encoding the same CDR3. The rearrangement uses TRBV30 and TRBJ2-5, with D perhaps matching TRBD2 (5 bases). V dropped 1 base and J dropped 1 base, with 7 bases sitting between them. CDR3 length: 13 amino acids. The germline V gene encodes CDR1 GTSNPN and CDR2 SVGIG (reference sequence). CDR3 nucleotides: TGTGCCTGGAGTGGGGGAGTCCAAGAGACCCAGTACTTC. Its translation: CAWSGGVQETQYF.

This clone showed up just a few times. V gene TRBV7-9 combines with J gene TRBJ2-2; D might be TRBD1 (6 bases). V dropped 6 bases and J dropped 2 bases, with 13 bases sitting between them. Germline CDR1 SEHNR, CDR2 FQNEAQ (reference sequence). CDR3 size: 15 residues. This chain's CDR3 is CASSFAGANTGELFF. The CDR3 coding sequence is TGTGCCAGCAGTTTCGCAGGGGCCAACACCGGGGAGCTGTTTTTT.

The sample holds a few counts of this clone. This chain connects TRBV4-2 to TRBJ1-6; TRBD1 matches at 7 bases. This CDR3 has 15 residues. CDR1 and CDR2 from the germline V gene are LGHNA and YNFKEQ. With 0 bases clipped from V and 7 bases from J, the junction kept 3 bases outside the gene matches. The CDR3 reads CASSQDVQGNSPLHF. CDR3 DNA: TGTGCCAGCAGCCAAGATGTACAGGGGAATTCACCCCTCCACTTT.

The rearrangement joins TRBV18 to TRBJ2-7; 10 bases line up with TRBD1. The V gene end was trimmed by 3 bases and the J gene end by 5 bases; junction bases not matched to a gene: 1. Germline loops: CDR1 KGHSH, CDR2 LQKENI. The CDR3 length is 13 residues. The CDR3 here is CASSPGTGDEQYF. In nucleotides, the CDR3 is TGTGCCAGCTCACCCGGGACAGGGGACGAGCAGTACTTC.